Listed below are T cell receptor beta chains from one sample, sequenced in a study of T cell changes during pregnancy in multiple sclerosis. Some clones are missing from TCRdb's copy, which holds only in-frame ones; the method was immunoSEQ multiplex PCR. The data contain around 70,000 clones, roughly 92% of them singletons. This specimen consisted of peripheral blood, obtained after pregnancy. These receptors were collected from a female donor in good health, enrolled as a control in a pregnancy study. Both conserved end residues are part of each CDR3. A D gene is named only where the DNA matches it firmly. Some rows have no size entry. The others give once, few or many, or a class for an expanded clone.

V	size	J	D	DNA	CDR3
TRBV27	once	TRBJ1-3	-	TGTGCCAGCAGTGCAGGGTTCTCTGGAAACACCATATATTTT	CASSAGFSGNTIYF
TRBV18	-	TRBJ1-1	-	TGTGCCAGCTCACCACTTTCAGGGGACACTGAAGCTTTCTTT	CASSPLSGDTEAFF
TRBV28	-	TRBJ2-7	-	TGTGCCAGCAGAAAAACAGGGTCCCCCTACGAGCAGTACTTC	CASRKTGSPYEQYF
TRBV29-1	-	TRBJ2-7	TRBD1	TGCAGCGTTAAGGGACAGTCCTCCTACGAGCAGTACTTC	CSVKGQSSYEQYF
TRBV29-1	-	TRBJ2-2	-	TGCAGCGTTGAAGATGGGAGGTCCGGGGAGCTGTTTTTT	CSVEDGRSGELFF
TRBV5-8	-	TRBJ1-2	-	TGTGCCAGCAGCCCGTCTACCTATGGCTACACCTTC	CASSPSTYGYTF
TRBV7-2	-	TRBJ2-7	TRBD1	TGTGCCAGCAGCGCCCGACAGGGTTCCTACGAGCAGTACTTC	CASSARQGSYEQYF
TRBV5-4	-	TRBJ2-2	TRBD2	TGTGCCAGCAGCTTTGGCGGGGGGGCCGTCGGCACCGGGGAGCTGTTTTTT	CASSFGGGAVGTGELFF
TRBV2	-	TRBJ1-5	TRBD1	TGTGCCAGCAGTCGGGACAGGGCGCGAAATCAGCCCCAGCATTTT	CASSRDRARNQPQHF
TRBV28	-	TRBJ2-5	TRBD2	TGTGCCAGCATCTCACTAGCGGGAGTTTTAGAGACCCAGTACTTC	CASISLAGVLETQYF
TRBV9	-	TRBJ2-1	-	TGTGCCAGCAGCGTAGCTCCTTACAATGAGCAGTTCTTC	CASSVAPYNEQFF
TRBV27	-	TRBJ1-1	TRBD1	TGTGCCAGCAGTTTACGGACAGGGGCTGAAGCTTTCTTT	CASSLRTGAEAFF
TRBV7-9	few	TRBJ2-7	TRBD1	TGTGCCAGCAGCTCTCCCGACAGGGGATTCTCCTACGAGCAGTACTTC	CASSSPDRGFSYEQYF
TRBV5-1	few	TRBJ2-3	TRBD1	TGCGCCAGCAGCCCCCCGGGGACAGCAGTAACAGATACGCAGTATTTT	CASSPPGTAVTDTQYF
TRBV6-5	-	TRBJ2-7	TRBD2	TGTGCCGCTGGTTTTGGCGGGAGCCGAGAGCAGTACTTC	CAAGFGGSREQYF
TRBV28	-	TRBJ1-3	TRBD1	TGTGCCAGCAGCCAGGGGGCTGGAAACACCATATATTTT	CASSQGAGNTIYF
TRBV7-8	once	TRBJ2-7	TRBD2	TGTGCCAGCAGCTTAACTAGCGGGGTCACCTACGAGCAGTACTTC	CASSLTSGVTYEQYF
TRBV14	-	TRBJ2-3	-	TGTGCCAGCAGCCAAGATGGGCAGGGTTGGACAGATACGCAGTATTTT	CASSQDGQGWTDTQYF
TRBV7-3	-	TRBJ1-1	TRBD1	TGTGCCAGCAGCCTCAGACAGGGCCCCACTGAAGCTTTCTTT	CASSLRQGPTEAFF
TRBV9	-	TRBJ2-1	TRBD2	TGTGCCAGCAGGACCACTAGCGCCTACAATGAGCAGTTCTTC	CASRTTSAYNEQFF
TRBV30	-	TRBJ2-1	-	TGTGCCTGGACTATCTCGGGAGATACCTACAATGAGCAGTTCTTC	CAWTISGDTYNEQFF
TRBV5-1	-	TRBJ2-7	TRBD1	TGCGCCAGCAGTTTTGGGACAGGGAGGCCCTACGAGCAGTACTTC	CASSFGTGRPYEQYF
TRBV15	-	TRBJ2-7	-	TGTGCCACCAGCAGACTTGACAGTGGGCCATACGAGCAGTACTTC	CATSRLDSGPYEQYF
TRBV9	-	TRBJ2-5	TRBD2	TGTGCCAGCAGCGTAGGGGCCTTAGCGGGGATCCAAGAGACCCAGTACTTC	CASSVGALAGIQETQYF
TRBV6-5	-	TRBJ1-5	TRBD1	TGTGCCAGCAGTTCTACCGGGACAGGGAATCAGCCCCAGCATTTT	CASSSTGTGNQPQHF
TRBV29-1	-	TRBJ2-3	TRBD2	TGCAGCGTTCCAACTAGCGGAGAAACAGATACGCAGTATTTT	CSVPTSGETDTQYF
TRBV5-1	-	TRBJ1-6	-	TGCGCCAGCAGCTTGGACAGGGACTATAATTCACCCCTCCACTTT	CASSLDRDYNSPLHF
TRBV7-2	-	TRBJ2-2	-	TGTGCCAGCAGCCTCCTTATTAACACCGGGGAGCTGTTTTTT	CASSLLINTGELFF
TRBV7-9	-	TRBJ1-2	TRBD1	TGTGCCAGCAGCCCCCACCGGACAGGGAACTACACCTTC	CASSPHRTGNYTF
TRBV19	-	TRBJ1-2	-	TGTGCCAGTAGTACCGGACAGTTCTATGGCTACACCTTC	CASSTGQFYGYTF